This entry lists 22 T cell receptor beta chains sequenced from one sample in a study of cytomegalovirus exposure and HLA in healthy donors. Sequencing was performed with immunoSEQ multiplex PCR; in TCRdb, only in-frame clones are kept and a portion is missing. The sample shows about 84,000 clones, approximately 91% of them seen only once. Sequences were obtained from PBMCs. The receptors shown here come from a man aged 30 to 45 in good health and CMV-seronegative.

The chain employs TRBV5-1 and TRBJ1-2, with 10 positions matching TRBD1. CDR1 is SGHRS and CDR2 is YFSETQ in the germline V gene. The CDR3 has 12 residues. Trimming took 4 bases from V and 11 from J; bases not matched to a gene: 5. The CDR3 nucleotides are TGCGCCAGCAGCGGGACAGGGGAAATTTACACCTTC. Its translation: CASSGTGEIYTF.

V usage is TRBV28 and J usage is TRBJ2-7; D is possibly TRBD1 (6 bases). Germline V CDR1 and CDR2: MDHEN, SYDVKM. The CDR3 is made up of 14 amino acids. V lost 8 bases, J lost 0 bases, and 14 bases lay in between. CDR3 in DNA: TGTGCCAGCCTCGACGGGACACACTCCTACGAGCAGTACTTC. Protein: CASLDGTHSYEQYF.

The chain links TRBV19 to TRBJ2-1, with D possibly being TRBD2 (5 bases). The CDR3 consists of 14 residues. With 6 bases removed from V and 0 bases from J, the gap between germline ends came to 9 bases. Germline V gene lookup returns CDR1 LNHDA and CDR2 SQIVND (reference sequence). The CDR3 region is CASREVSSYNEQFF. CDR3 DNA sequence: TGTGCCAGTAGGGAGGTAAGCTCCTACAATGAGCAGTTCTTC.

This chain joins TRBV19 and TRBJ2-4; maybe TRBD1 (6 bases). V gave up 2 bases and J gave up 8 bases, with 7 bases separating them. CDR1 and CDR2 (germline): LNHDA, SQIVND (reference sequence). This CDR3 has 12 amino acids. The CDR3 DNA follows: TGTGCCAGTAGTATAAAGGGGGACATTCAGTACTTC. It specifies CASSIKGDIQYF.

V is TRBV18 and J is TRBJ1-2, with D maybe TRBD1 (5 bases). Germline V gene lookup returns CDR1 KGHSH and CDR2 LQKENI. The V end was cut by 4 bases, the J end by 8 bases, with 20 bases between. The CDR3 sequence is 15 residues long. Here the CDR3 DNA reads TGTGCCAGCTCACTCCAGGTCCCCGACCAGGGCGGCTACACCTTC. This sequence encodes CASSLQVPDQGGYTF. Drawing the rest from reference TRBV18 and TRBJ1-2, the complete variable domain is NAGVMQNPRHLVRRRGQEARLRCSPMKGHSHVYWYRQLPEEGLKFMVYLQKENIIDESGMPKERFSAEFPKEGPSILRIQQVVRGDSAAYFCASSLQVPDQGGYTFGSGTRLTVV.

This chain connects TRBV6-5 to TRBJ2-7; 10 bases align to TRBD2. Germline values: CDR1 MNHEY, CDR2 SVGAGI. J lost 3 bases, V lost 2 bases, and 4 bases had no gene match. There are 15 residues in the CDR3. The CDR3 loop is CASSYGTSDYYEQYF. The CDR3 region has the DNA TGTGCCAGCAGTTACGGGACTAGCGATTACTACGAGCAGTACTTC.

This clone was seen a single time. The gene calls are TRBV7-9 and TRBJ2-5; TRBD1 aligns across 7 bases. The junction had 4 bases not matched to a gene; V was cut back by 5 bases and J by 1 base. Germline V CDR1 and CDR2: SEHNR, FQNEAQ (reference sequence). CDR3 length: 14 amino acids. CDR3 nucleotides: TGTGCCAGCAGCGCTGGGACAGCCCAAGAGACCCAGTACTTC. Encoded protein: CASSAGTAQETQYF.

This clone appeared once. The chain carries TRBV4-1 and TRBJ1-6; 8 positions agree with TRBD1. CDR1 is MGHRA, CDR2 YSYEKL, per germline. This CDR3 region has 18 residues. Losses at the gene ends were 3 bases for V and 0 bases for J; bases not matched to a gene: 7. The CDR3 DNA reads as TGCGCCAGCAGCCAGCCAGGACAGGGAAGCTCCTATAATTCACCCCTCCACTTT. Protein product: CASSQPGQGSSYNSPLHF.

This clone turned up a few times. The CDR3 nucleotides read TGTGCCAGCAGTTACCTGACAGGGAAGAATTCACCCCTCCACTTT. Translation: CASSYLTGKNSPLHF. This chain links TRBV6-5 with TRBJ1-6; 7 nucleotides line up with TRBD1. The V gene end was trimmed by 2 bases and the J gene end by 7 bases; junction bases not matched to a gene: 5. Germline assignment: CDR1 MNHEY and CDR2 SVGAGI. This CDR3 comprises 15 residues.

The V gene is TRBV7-9, the J gene TRBJ1-1; D unclear. The germline V and J ends were trimmed by 5 bases and 2 bases, with 6 bases remaining between them. This CDR3 has 12 amino acids. Germline V CDR1 and CDR2: SEHNR, FQNEAQ (reference sequence). This CDR3 reads CASSPTNTEAFF. DNA for the CDR3: TGTGCCAGCAGCCCCACAAACACTGAAGCTTTCTTT.

This rearrangement joins TRBV28 to TRBJ2-4, with D possibly being TRBD1 (6 bases). The CDR3 is made up of 17 amino acids. The V gene's germline CDR1 is MDHEN and CDR2 SYDVKM. V was cut by 7 bases and J by 0 bases, with 19 bases left in between. The CDR3 is CASTSPGHSIAKNIQYF. The CDR3 region has the DNA TGTGCCAGCACCTCGCCGGGACACTCGATAGCCAAAAACATTCAGTACTTC.

The chain combines TRBV6-5 with TRBJ2-7; 8 nucleotides agree with TRBD1. Germline V gene data show CDR1 as MNHEY and CDR2 as SVGAGI. The CDR3 has 14 amino acids. The junction had 7 bases not matched to a gene; V was cut back by 7 bases and J by 2 bases. The CDR3 is CASNQDRVTYEQYF. In DNA form, the CDR3 reads TGTGCCAGCAACCAGGACAGGGTAACCTACGAGCAGTACTTC.

This clone was picked up one time. The chain has TRBV27 and TRBJ1-3; TRBD1 agrees at 11 bases. This CDR3 has 18 amino acids. Trimming removed 6 bases from V and 0 bases from J; junction bases left unmatched: 10. Germline assignment: CDR1 MNHEY and CDR2 SMNVEV (reference sequence). The CDR3 loop is CASSTGTGGPNSGNTIYF. DNA of the CDR3: TGTGCCAGCAGCACCGGGACAGGGGGTCCTAACTCTGGAAACACCATATATTTT.

The chain has TRBV9 and TRBJ2-3, with a tentative D call TRBD2 (6 bases). The CDR3 totals 15 residues. Germline V gives CDR1 SGDLS, CDR2 YYNGEE. Trimming removed 3 bases at V and 1 base at J, with 12 bases between. The CDR3 DNA reads as TGTGCCAGCAGCGCAATAGCGGACCGCACAGATACGCAGTATTTT. Amino acid sequence: CASSAIADRTDTQYF.

This CDR3 reads CASRSWGDQPQHF. The CDR3 DNA sequence: TGTGCCAGCAGGTCTTGGGGCGATCAGCCCCAGCATTTT. The V gene is TRBV7-8, the J gene TRBJ1-5; TRBD1 is a possible D gene (5 bases). V shed 6 bases and J shed 5 bases, with 11 bases lying between them. CDR3 length: 13 residues. Germline V lookup: CDR1 SGHVS, CDR2 FQNEAQ.

This chain links TRBV9 with TRBJ2-3, with 10 bases matching TRBD2. Per germline, CDR1 SGDLS and CDR2 YYNGEE. This CDR3 is 15 amino acids long. The junction had 10 bases not matched to a gene; V was cut back by 7 bases and J by 5 bases. CDR3 in DNA: TGTGCCAGCGGATCGGGACTAGCGAGAGGAGATACGCAGTATTTT. This encodes CASGSGLARGDTQYF. The whole variable domain, filled in from reference TRBV9 and TRBJ2-3, reads DSGVTQTPKHLITATGQRVTLRCSPRSGDLSVYWYQQSLDQGLQFLIQYYNGEERAKGNILERFSAQQFPDLHSELNLSSLELGDSALYFCASGSGLARGDTQYFGPGTRLTVL.

This clone was counted once. The V call is TRBV7-9, the J call TRBJ2-1; TRBD2 matches at 10 bases. The length of the CDR3 is 17 residues. V lost 6 bases to trimming and J lost 6 bases; unmatched junction nucleotides: 14. The germline V gene encodes CDR1 SEHNR and CDR2 FQNEAQ (reference sequence). The chain's CDR3 is CASRYPPLAGLGNEQFF. As DNA, the CDR3 is TGTGCCAGCAGGTACCCCCCACTAGCGGGGTTAGGCAATGAGCAGTTCTTC. Full variable domain (rest looked up from reference TRBV7-9 and TRBJ2-1): DTGVSQNPRHKITKRGQNVTFRCDPISEHNRLYWYRQTLGQGPEFLTYFQNEAQLEKSRLLSDRFSAERPKGSFSTLEIQRTEQGDSAMYLCASRYPPLAGLGNEQFFGPGTRLTVL.

The V call is TRBV4-1, the J call TRBJ1-2; D ambiguous. Germline loops: CDR1 MGHRA, CDR2 YSYEKL. The V end lost 0 bases, the J end lost 8 bases, and 13 bases lay between the germline ends. CDR3 length equals 14 residues. Written as DNA, the CDR3 is TGCGCCAGCAGCCAAGACCAAACGGGATTCGGCTACACCTTC. This gives the protein CASSQDQTGFGYTF.

The rearrangement links TRBV27 to TRBJ1-2; D may be TRBD1 (5 bases). The V and J ends lost 6 bases and 5 bases respectively, with 16 bases between them. The CDR3 covers 14 residues. CDR1 and CDR2 (germline): MNHEY, SMNVEV (reference sequence). CDR3 DNA: TGTGCCAGCAGGGCGGGGCCCGGAGGGTATGGCTACACCTTC. This codes for CASRAGPGGYGYTF.

In its sample, this clone was seen once. The chain employs TRBV18 and TRBJ1-6; 7 nucleotides match TRBD1. The CDR3 contains 14 residues. Germline CDR1 KGHSH, CDR2 LQKENI. The J segment lost 6 bases and the V segment lost 6 bases, leaving 5 bases of the junction unmatched. CDR3 sequence (DNA): TGTGCCAGCTCGCCGGGACAGAGTAATTCACCCCTCCACTTT. Its translation is CASSPGQSNSPLHF. The full variable domain, its missing parts supplied by reference TRBV18 and TRBJ1-6, is NAGVMQNPRHLVRRRGQEARLRCSPMKGHSHVYWYRQLPEEGLKFMVYLQKENIIDESGMPKERFSAEFPKEGPSILRIQQVVRGDSAAYFCASSPGQSNSPLHFGNGTRLTVT.

The V gene is TRBV19, the J gene TRBJ1-5; 10 bases agree with TRBD1. The CDR3 runs to 17 residues. The V and J ends lost 6 bases and 6 bases, in that order; junction bases with no gene match: 14. From germline, CDR1 is LNHDA and CDR2 SQIVND (reference sequence). This chain's CDR3 is CASSAKSGTGAFQPQHF. DNA for the CDR3: TGTGCCAGTAGCGCAAAGTCCGGGACAGGGGCTTTTCAGCCCCAGCATTTT.

This sequence joins TRBV5-1 and TRBJ1-5, with D uncertain. V gave up 0 bases and J gave up 2 bases, with 9 bases separating them. The CDR3 covers 15 residues. In germline, CDR1 is SGHRS, CDR2 YFSETQ. CDR3 residues: CASSLDSYGNQPQHF. The CDR3 bases are TGCGCCAGCAGCTTGGATTCCTATGGCAATCAGCCCCAGCATTTT.